Listed below are T cell receptor beta chains from one sample, sequenced in a study of shared clonotypes between healthy human individuals. Here immunoSEQ multiplex PCR was the method, and the copy in TCRdb shows in-frame clones only, minus some. The repertoire holds under 650,000 clones, with 95% to 97% as singletons. Material: naive CD4+ T cells sorted from blood. These receptors all stem from a woman aged 25 to 39 in good health. The CDR3 runs from the conserved cysteine through the conserved F or W. D genes are given only for firm matches. The size entry is marked missing in some rows and otherwise reads once, few, many or a size class.

j_gene	d_gene	abundance	v_gene	CDR3aa	CDR3nt
TRBJ2-7	.	.	TRBV23-1	CASSRLGAVTHYEQYF	TGCGCCAGCAGTCGTTTGGGTGCAGTGACACACTACGAGCAGTACTTC
TRBJ2-6	.	.	TRBV19	CASRQGAGANVLTF	TGTGCCAGTCGGCAGGGTGCTGGGGCCAACGTCCTGACTTTC
TRBJ2-3	.	.	TRBV15	CATGGFHLSTDTQYF	TGTGCCACTGGGGGATTCCACCTCAGCACAGATACGCAGTATTTT
TRBJ1-4	TRBD1	.	TRBV2	CASRKQGAYEKLFF	TGTGCCAGCAGAAAACAGGGGGCTTACGAAAAACTGTTTTTT
TRBJ1-4	.	.	TRBV4-1	CASSQEADEKLFF	TGCGCCAGCAGCCAAGAGGCAGACGAAAAACTGTTTTTT
TRBJ2-4	TRBD1	.	TRBV6-6	CASRTGGSKNIQYF	TGTGCCAGCAGGACAGGGGGCAGTAAAAACATTCAGTACTTC
TRBJ1-3	.	once	TRBV28	CASSPIAEAGNTIYF	TGTGCCAGCAGCCCTATCGCGGAGGCAGGAAACACCATATATTTT
TRBJ1-4	.	.	TRBV5-5	CASRLWGNEKLFF	TGTGCCAGCAGGCTTTGGGGGAATGAAAAACTGTTTTTT
TRBJ1-5	TRBD1	few	TRBV19	CASRTTGEGQPQHF	TGTGCCAGTAGAACGACAGGGGAGGGTCAGCCCCAGCATTTT
TRBJ2-1	TRBD1	.	TRBV7-9	CASSTGTGDYNEQFF	TGTGCCAGCAGCACCGGGACAGGGGACTACAATGAGCAGTTCTTC
TRBJ2-3	.	.	TRBV7-9	CASSHSIRSTDTQYF	TGTGCCAGCAGCCATTCGATCCGGAGCACAGATACGCAGTATTTT
TRBJ2-3	.	once	TRBV27	CASSIQGTDTQYF	TGTGCCAGCAGTATACAGGGCACAGATACGCAGTATTTT
TRBJ2-7	TRBD2	.	TRBV6-6	CASSYMLAGSYEQYF	TGTGCCAGCAGTTACATGCTAGCGGGTTCCTACGAGCAGTACTTC
TRBJ2-7	.	.	TRBV2	CASVDFYEQYF	TGTGCCAGTGTTGACTTCTACGAGCAGTACTTC
TRBJ2-3	.	.	TRBV25-1	CASSELGSHHADTQYF	TGTGCCAGCAGTGAACTGGGTAGCCACCACGCAGATACGCAGTATTTT
TRBJ2-7	TRBD1	.	TRBV28	CASSSRDRDFYEQYF	TGTGCCAGCAGTTCTAGGGACAGGGACTTCTACGAGCAGTACTTC
TRBJ2-7	TRBD2	.	TRBV4-1	CASSLAGTSGSPHEQYF	TGCGCCAGCAGCCTTGCTGGGACTAGCGGGAGTCCCCACGAGCAGTACTTC
TRBJ1-4	.	.	TRBV7-9	CASSMGVTNEKLFF	TGTGCCAGCAGTATGGGGGTTACTAATGAAAAACTGTTTTTT
TRBJ1-6	TRBD1	.	TRBV4-1	CASSWDRDSPLHF	TGCGCCAGCAGCTGGGACAGGGATTCACCCCTCCACTTT
TRBJ2-1	TRBD1	.	TRBV11-3	CASSLAQGRGNEQFF	TGTGCCAGCAGCTTAGCACAGGGGAGAGGCAATGAGCAGTTCTTC
TRBJ1-5	.	.	TRBV28	CASIAAGSNQPQHF	TGTGCCAGCATTGCCGCTGGGAGCAATCAGCCCCAGCATTTT
TRBJ2-5	TRBD1	.	TRBV7-2	CASSRQGDTQYF	TGTGCCAGCAGCCGGCAGGGGGATACCCAGTACTTC
TRBJ1-1	TRBD1	.	TRBV5-4	CASSFTGGVTEAFF	TGTGCCAGCAGCTTTACAGGGGGTGTCACTGAAGCTTTCTTT
TRBJ2-7	.	.	TRBV9	CASSATAEYQGGPYEQYF	TGTGCCAGCAGCGCGACCGCAGAATACCAGGGTGGGCCCTACGAGCAGTACTTC
TRBJ1-4	.	.	TRBV11-2	CASSLRGATNEKLFF	TGTGCCAGCAGCTTACGGGGGGCAACTAATGAAAAACTGTTTTTT
TRBJ2-7	TRBD2	.	TRBV11-3	CASSISGSSYEQYF	TGTGCCAGCAGCATAAGCGGGAGCTCCTACGAGCAGTACTTC
TRBJ1-4	.	once	TRBV29-1	CSVLVGEKLFF	TGCAGCGTGTTAGTTGGTGAAAAACTGTTTTTT
TRBJ2-7	.	.	TRBV7-9	CASSPRGSPYEQYF	TGTGCCAGCAGCCCCCGAGGTAGCCCCTACGAGCAGTACTTC
TRBJ2-7	TRBD2	.	TRBV29-1	CSVKPGLHSYEQYF	TGCAGCGTCAAACCGGGACTACACTCCTACGAGCAGTACTTC
TRBJ2-6	.	once	TRBV19	CASSMRRGGNSGANVLTF	TGTGCCAGTAGTATGCGCCGGGGCGGGAACTCTGGGGCCAACGTCCTGACTTTC
TRBJ1-3	.	once	TRBV28	CASSTSPSGNTIYF	TGTGCCAGCAGTACATCTCCGTCTGGAAACACCATATATTTT
TRBJ2-7	.	.	TRBV6-1	CASTRLGAYEQYF	TGTGCCAGCACTCGATTGGGGGCCTACGAGCAGTACTTC
TRBJ1-2	TRBD1	.	TRBV5-1	CASSYTGTGYGYTF	TGCGCCAGCAGCTACACCGGGACAGGGTATGGCTACACCTTC
TRBJ2-2	TRBD2	.	TRBV13	CASSLGTRTSGNTGELFF	TGTGCCAGCAGCTTAGGGACCCGGACTAGCGGGAACACCGGGGAGCTGTTTTTT
TRBJ1-5	.	few	TRBV27	CASSVTSGQPQHF	TGTGCCAGCAGTGTGACCTCAGGGCAGCCCCAGCATTTT
TRBJ2-1	.	.	TRBV10-3	CAISDIASPYNEQFF	TGTGCCATCAGTGATATCGCTAGCCCCTACAATGAGCAGTTCTTC
TRBJ2-2	TRBD2	.	TRBV7-2	CASRTTSGRAGELFF	TGTGCCAGCAGGACGACTAGCGGGAGGGCCGGGGAGCTGTTTTTT
TRBJ2-5	TRBD1	.	TRBV5-5	CASSFGTGIWETQYF	TGTGCCAGCAGCTTCGGGACAGGGATATGGGAGACCCAGTACTTC
TRBJ1-1	.	.	TRBV28	CASSLGLYTEAFF	TGTGCCAGCAGTTTAGGGTTGTACACTGAAGCTTTCTTT